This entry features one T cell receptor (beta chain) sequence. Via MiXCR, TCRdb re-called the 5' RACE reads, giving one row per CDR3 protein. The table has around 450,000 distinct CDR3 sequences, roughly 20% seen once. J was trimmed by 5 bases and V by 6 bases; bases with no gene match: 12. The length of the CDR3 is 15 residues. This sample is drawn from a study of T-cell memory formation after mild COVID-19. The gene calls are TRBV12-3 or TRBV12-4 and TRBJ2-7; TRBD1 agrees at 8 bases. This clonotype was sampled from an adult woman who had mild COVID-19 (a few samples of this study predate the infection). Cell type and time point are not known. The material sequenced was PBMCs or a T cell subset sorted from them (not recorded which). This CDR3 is CASSPGQGWNDEQYF. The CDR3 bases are TGTGCCAGCAGCCCCGGACAGGGTTGGAACGACGAGCAGTACTTC.